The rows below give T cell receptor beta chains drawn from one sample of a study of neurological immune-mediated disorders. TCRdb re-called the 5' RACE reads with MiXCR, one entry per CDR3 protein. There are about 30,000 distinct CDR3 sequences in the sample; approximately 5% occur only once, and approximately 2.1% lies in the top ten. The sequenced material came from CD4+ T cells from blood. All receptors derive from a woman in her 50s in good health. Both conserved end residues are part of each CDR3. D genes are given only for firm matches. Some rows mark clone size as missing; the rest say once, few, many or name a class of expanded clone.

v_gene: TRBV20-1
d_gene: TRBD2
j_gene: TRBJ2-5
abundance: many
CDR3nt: TGCAGTGCCCAACCCGGGACTAGCGGCAAGGGGGAGACCCAGTACTTC
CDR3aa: CSAQPGTSGKGETQYF

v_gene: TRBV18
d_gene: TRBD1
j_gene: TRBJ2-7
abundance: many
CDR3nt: TGTGCCAGCTCACCAAAGGGACAGCAAGGTATCCAGTACTTC
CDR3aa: CASSPKGQQGIQYF

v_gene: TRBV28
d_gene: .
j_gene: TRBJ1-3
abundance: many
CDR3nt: TGTGCCAGCAGTTTATGGGTTAGCTCTGGAAACACCATATATTTT
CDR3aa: CASSLWVSSGNTIYF

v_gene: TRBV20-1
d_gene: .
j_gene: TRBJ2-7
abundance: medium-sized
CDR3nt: TGCAGTGCTAGAGGTATAGGCCAGGTTAACGAGCAGTACTTC
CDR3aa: CSARGIGQVNEQYF

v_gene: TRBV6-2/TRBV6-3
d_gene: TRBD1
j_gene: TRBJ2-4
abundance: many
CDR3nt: TGTGCCAGCAGCGAACATGGGACAGGGAGGTACATTCAGTACTTC
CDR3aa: CASSEHGTGRYIQYF

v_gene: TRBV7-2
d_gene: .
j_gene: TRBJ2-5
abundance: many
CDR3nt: TGTGCCAGCAAGGCCGTCGCGGCAAGAGAGACCCAGTACTTC
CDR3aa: CASKAVAARETQYF

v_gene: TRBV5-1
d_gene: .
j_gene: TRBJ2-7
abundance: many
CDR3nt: TGCGCCAGCAGCGTACACAGGGACGGCTACGAGCAGTACTTC
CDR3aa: CASSVHRDGYEQYF

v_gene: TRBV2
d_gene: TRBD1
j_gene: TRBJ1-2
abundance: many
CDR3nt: TGTGCCAGCAGGCGACAGGGGGACTTCTATGGCTACACCTTC
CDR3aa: CASRRQGDFYGYTF

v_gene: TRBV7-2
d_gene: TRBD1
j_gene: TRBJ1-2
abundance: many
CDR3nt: TGTGCCAGCAGCTTAGCTTCGGGACAGAGAGTCTATGGCTACACCTTC
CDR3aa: CASSLASGQRVYGYTF

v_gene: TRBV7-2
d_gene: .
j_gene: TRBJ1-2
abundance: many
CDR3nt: TGTGCCAGCAGCTTACAACGAAATGGCTACACCTTC
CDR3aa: CASSLQRNGYTF

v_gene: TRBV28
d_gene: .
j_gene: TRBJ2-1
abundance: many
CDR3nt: TGTGCCAGCAGTTCCCTGAATGAGCAGTTCTTC
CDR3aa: CASSSLNEQFF

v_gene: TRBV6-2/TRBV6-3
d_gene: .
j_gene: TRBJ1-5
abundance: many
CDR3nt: TGTGCCAGCAGGGGGTTTCGTTTGAGCAATCAGCCCCAGCATTTT
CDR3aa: CASRGFRLSNQPQHF

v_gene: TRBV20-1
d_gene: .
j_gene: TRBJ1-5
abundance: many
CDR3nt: TGCAGTTTGCTCCATGCGGGCAATCAGCCCCAGCATTTT
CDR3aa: CSLLHAGNQPQHF

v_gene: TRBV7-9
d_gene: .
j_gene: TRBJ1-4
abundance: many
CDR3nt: TGTGCCAGCAGCAACGGAGAAAAACTGTTTTTT
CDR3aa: CASSNGEKLFF

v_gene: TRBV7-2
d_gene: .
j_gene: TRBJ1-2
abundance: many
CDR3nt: TGTGCCAGCAGACCACCGGGGAACAGGGACTATGGCTACACCTTC
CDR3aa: CASRPPGNRDYGYTF

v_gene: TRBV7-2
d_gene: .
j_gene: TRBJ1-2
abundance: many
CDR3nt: TGTGCCAGCAGCTTAGTAGGGGGAAGTGGCTACACCTTC
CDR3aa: CASSLVGGSGYTF

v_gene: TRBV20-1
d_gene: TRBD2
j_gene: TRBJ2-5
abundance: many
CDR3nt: TGCAGTGCTAAACGGGAGGGTGAGACCCAGTACTTC
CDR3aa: CSAKREGETQYF

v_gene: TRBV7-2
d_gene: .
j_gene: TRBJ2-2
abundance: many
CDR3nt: TGTGCCAGCAGCTTACAGGGTCTTGAGCTGTTTTTT
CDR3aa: CASSLQGLELFF

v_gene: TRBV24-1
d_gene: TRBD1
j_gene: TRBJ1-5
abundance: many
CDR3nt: TGTGCCACCAGCCCCGGGACAGATAATCAGCCCCAGCATTTT
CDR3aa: CATSPGTDNQPQHF

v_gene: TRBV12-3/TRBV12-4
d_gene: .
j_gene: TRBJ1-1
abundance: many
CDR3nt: TGTGCCAGCACTCAGCTGGCCGACACTGAAGCTTTCTTT
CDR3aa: CASTQLADTEAFF

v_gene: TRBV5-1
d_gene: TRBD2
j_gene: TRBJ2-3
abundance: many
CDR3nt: TGCGCCAGCAAGACTAGCGGGGGGGCTGGAGATACGCAGTATTTT
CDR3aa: CASKTSGGAGDTQYF

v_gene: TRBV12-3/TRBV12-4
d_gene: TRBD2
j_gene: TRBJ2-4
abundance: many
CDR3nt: TGTGCCAGCAGTTTGGGGGGGAGCAGTAGAAACATTCAGTACTTC
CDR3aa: CASSLGGSSRNIQYF

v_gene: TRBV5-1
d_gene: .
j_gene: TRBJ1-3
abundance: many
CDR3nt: TGCGCCAGCAGCTCAGGAGGCCCGGTTGGAAACACCATATATTTT
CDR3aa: CASSSGGPVGNTIYF

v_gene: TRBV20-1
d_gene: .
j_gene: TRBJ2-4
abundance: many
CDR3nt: TGCAGTGCTAGTCGTCAAGTGGCGGGATCAAACATTCAGTACTTC
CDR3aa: CSASRQVAGSNIQYF

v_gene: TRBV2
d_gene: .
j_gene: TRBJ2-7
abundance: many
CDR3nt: TGTGCCAGCACGATATTCTACGAGCAGTACTTC
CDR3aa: CASTIFYEQYF

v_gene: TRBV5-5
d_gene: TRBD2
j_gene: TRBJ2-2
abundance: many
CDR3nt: TGTGCCAGCAGCCGCACTAGCGGGGGGGCCGGCGGGGAGCTGTTTTTT
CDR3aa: CASSRTSGGAGGELFF

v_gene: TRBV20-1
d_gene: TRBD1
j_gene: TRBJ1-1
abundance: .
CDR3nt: TGCAGTGCCTCCAGGGGGGCGCTGAACACTGAAGCTTTCTTT
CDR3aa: CSASRGALNTEAFF

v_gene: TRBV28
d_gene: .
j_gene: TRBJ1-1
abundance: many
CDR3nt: TGTGCCAGCAGTCAGCTATCCAGGGACACTGAAGCTTTCTTT
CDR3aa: CASSQLSRDTEAFF

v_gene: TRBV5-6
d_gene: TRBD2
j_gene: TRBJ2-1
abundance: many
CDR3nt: TGTGCCAGCAGCTTGGGAGGATATAGCGGGAATGAGCAGTTCTTC
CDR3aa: CASSLGGYSGNEQFF

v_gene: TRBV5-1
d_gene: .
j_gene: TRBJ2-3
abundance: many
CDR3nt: TGCGCCAGCAGCTTGGCTCCTATTAGCACAGATACGCAGTATTTT
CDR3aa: CASSLAPISTDTQYF

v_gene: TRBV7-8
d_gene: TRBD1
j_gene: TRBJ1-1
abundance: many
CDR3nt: TGTGCCAGCCGAAGAGACAGGGTGAACACTGAAGCTTTCTTT
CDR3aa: CASRRDRVNTEAFF

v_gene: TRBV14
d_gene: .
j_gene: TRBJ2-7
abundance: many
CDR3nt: TGTGCCAGCAGCCATGACTCAGTGCGGAGGGAGCAGTACTTC
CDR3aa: CASSHDSVRREQYF

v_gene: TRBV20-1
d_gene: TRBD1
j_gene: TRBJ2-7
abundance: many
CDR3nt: TGCAGTGTGGGGACAGGGCCGTACGAGCAGTACTTC
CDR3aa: CSVGTGPYEQYF

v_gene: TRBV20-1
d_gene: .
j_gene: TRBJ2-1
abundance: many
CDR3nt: TGCAGTGCTTGCTGCCGATCGAATGAGCAGTTCTTC
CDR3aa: CSACCRSNEQFF

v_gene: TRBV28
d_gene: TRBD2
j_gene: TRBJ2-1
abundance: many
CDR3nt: TGTGCCAGCAGTTTCCCCCTCACTAGCGGGGGGATACGCTCCTACAATGAGCAGTTCTTC
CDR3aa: CASSFPLTSGGIRSYNEQFF